Described below is a single TCR beta chain sequence and its context. This receptor's antigen is unknown. The sample holds no much larger clone one base away, and base qualities are not on file. The cysteine opens and the phenylalanine closes a CDR3 of 14 amino acids. Only the CDR3 region is kept as DNA, spanning 42 bases read in frame from base 1. Via the germline V gene, CDR1 is MNHEY and CDR2 SVGAGI. Trimming removed 6 bases from V and 9 bases from J, leaving 18 bases between the germline ends. The sample belongs to a study of OX40 agonist ivuxolimab in advanced cancers. Looking at the study overall: Ivuxolimab, which targeted the costimulatory receptor OX40 (CD134), was an agonistic, fully human IgG2 monoclonal antibody. Intravenous ivuxolimab was administered to patients every 2 weeks at six dose levels: 0.01, 0.1, 0.3, 1.5, 3 and 10 mg/kg. Of the approximately 50 patients in dose escalation, 19 had hepatocellular carcinoma, about 15 had melanoma, 9 had renal cell carcinoma and 9 had head and neck cancer. The dose-escalation cohort was about 83% male with a mean age of roughly 62 years, ranging from about 20 to 85. Patients were allowed to have had prior anti-PD-1, anti-PD-L1 or anti-CTLA-4 therapy, and approximately 39% of the dose-escalation patients had been treated with checkpoint inhibitors. Three dose-escalation patients achieved partial responses, one with hepatocellular carcinoma and two with cutaneous melanoma. The point of sequencing TCRbeta in the periphery was to test whether ivuxolimab changed TCR sequence diversity and drove clonal T-cell expansion. The monotherapy dose-escalation portion (N ≈ 56 patients) of the phase I ivuxolimab trial is reported in the paper.

Points the paper makes about the study in general: At doses from 0.1 to 3.0 mg/kg, clonal expansion was seen in both CD4+ and CD8+ blood T cells between baseline and week 6. Partial responders in the 0.1-3.0 mg/kg groups had among the lowest normalized peripheral clonal expansion, especially among CD8+ T cells. After ivuxolimab, CD8+ T cells had more expanded clones than CD4+ T cells on average. Which antigens the clonally expanded peripheral T cells were specific for was not determined. Low levels of normalized T-cell clonal expansion were also seen in some patients who did not respond.

Genomic DNA was isolated from the sorted cells so that the TCRbeta CDR3 region could be sequenced. The immunoSEQ Assay was used to sequence the TCRbeta CDR3 regions. TCRdb holds this immuneACCESS table with in-frame rearrangements only. Some clones are missing; in checked studies, unresolved V genes explain under half, and the rest has no known cause. In this sample the table shows under 55,000 clones, 75% to 90% of which occur a single time. The top ten constitute approximately 15% of the sample. The trial excluded patients who had a history of autoimmune disease or were on systemic immunosuppression. Peripheral blood for TCR sequencing was collected from all dose cohorts at baseline, on cycle 4 day 1, and on cycle 7 day 1. Samples were obtained from an open-label, multicenter, first-in-human phase I dose-escalation trial of ivuxolimab. Adults with locally advanced or metastatic head and neck squamous cell, hepatocellular, melanoma or renal cell carcinoma were enrolled in the trial. CD4+ and CD8+ T cells were sorted separately from peripheral blood before TCR sequencing.

This receptor was identified in an adult with an advanced solid tumor such as melanoma, head and neck, liver or kidney cancer. Sequencing used CD4+ or CD8+ T cells sorted from blood, obtained in a trial of the OX40 agonist ivuxolimab. The chain was built from TRBV6-5 and TRBJ2-1, with the D assignment possibly TRBD1 or TRBD2, given 5 matching bases for each. In nucleotide form, the sequence is TGTGCCAGCAGCCCTAACGAGGGGACCGGTGAGCAGTTCTTC. It specifies CASSPNEGTGEQFF.